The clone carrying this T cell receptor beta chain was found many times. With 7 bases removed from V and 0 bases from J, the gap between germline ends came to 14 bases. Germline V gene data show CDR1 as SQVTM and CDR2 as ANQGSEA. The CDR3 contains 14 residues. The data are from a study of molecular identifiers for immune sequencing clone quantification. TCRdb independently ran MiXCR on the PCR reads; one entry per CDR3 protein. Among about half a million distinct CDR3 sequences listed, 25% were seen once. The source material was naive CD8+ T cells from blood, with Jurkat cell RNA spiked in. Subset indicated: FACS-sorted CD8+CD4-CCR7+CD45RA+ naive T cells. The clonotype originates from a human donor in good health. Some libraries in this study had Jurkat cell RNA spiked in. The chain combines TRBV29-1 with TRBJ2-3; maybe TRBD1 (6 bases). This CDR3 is CSGLGTTSTDTQYF. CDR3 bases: TGCAGCGGCTTAGGGACAACTAGCACAGATACGCAGTATTTT.